The clone carrying this TCR beta chain has more than one count but fewer than ten. The sample is drawn from a study of blood T cell repertoires in COVID-19. Study-level background: Donors in the United States, Italy and Spain gave samples during acute or convalescent COVID-19.

In the original workflow: Researchers report that nucleated cell counts were estimated from reference gene primer amplification. The assay was immunoSEQ multiplex PCR, and TCRdb's table has in-frame clones only and misses some. The DNA was the basis for D and trimming; V, J and clone size are from that table. This sample has about 160,000 clones, with approximately 82% found just once. V was clipped by 5 bases and J by 7 bases, with 15 bases between them. Germline lookup yields CDR1 SGHRS and CDR2 YFSETQ. The CDR3 length is 14 residues. The chain recombines TRBV5-1 with TRBJ2-2; tentatively, D is TRBD1 (6 bases). The TCR originated in a woman between 45 and 65 years old who had recovered from COVID-19. Sequenced input: PBMCs or T cells enriched from blood (not recorded which). The CDR3 region has the DNA TGCGCCAGCAGACAGGGCGAGGGGAGCGGGGAGCTGTTTTTT. This gives the protein CASRQGEGSGELFF.